The entry that follows covers one TCR beta chain sequence. Its antigen is undetermined. The record originates from a study of PD-1 blockade in mismatch repair-deficient tumors. At the level of the study: Patients had around 11 mismatch repair-deficient cancer types, all previously treated and progressing. The study's findings and limits: Tumor-resident clones, often absent from pretreatment blood, expanded after pembrolizumab and then contracted.

Generated by immunoSEQ multiplex PCR, the TCRdb table keeps only in-frame clones and is missing some. The table includes 95,000 to 150,000 clones, 85% to 90% detected once. The CDR3 has 14 amino acids. The germline gives CDR1 MNHNY, CDR2 SVGAGI (reference sequence). Between the trimmed V and J ends, which lost 0 bases and 4 bases, there was a span of 9 bases. The rearrangement links TRBV6-6 to TRBJ1-2; D might be TRBD1 (5 bases). The clonotype comes from an adult with mismatch repair-deficient cancer. The sample here was peripheral blood, taken 44 weeks after starting pembrolizumab. CDR3 sequence reads: CASSYSARAYGYTF. CDR3 DNA: TGTGCCAGCAGTTACTCCGCCAGGGCCTATGGCTACACCTTC.